This TCR beta chain was identified during a study of blood T cells in healthy people across ages. Drawn from each donor were 8.5 to 10 milliliters of peripheral blood. Regarding this clonotype: The antigen is unknown.

A second roughly 6 to 12 cycle PCR used barcoded and J-beta primers. TCRdb independently ran MiXCR on the 5' RACE reads; one entry per CDR3 protein. The sample has approximately 800,000 distinct CDR3 sequences, about 59% seen once. Trimming took off 4 bases at V and 3 bases at J, with 25 bases between the two ends. Germline V gives CDR1 LGHDT, CDR2 YNNKEL (reference sequence). The CDR3 is 18 amino acids. Regarding the study as a whole: TCR beta diversity correlated strongly with naive T cell percentage. TCR beta diversity per million T cells fell roughly linearly with age.

The sequencing sample was made of blood. This TCR was sampled from a man in his thirties or forties in good health. The V gene is TRBV3-1, the J gene TRBJ2-7, with a weak D call TRBD1 (6 bases). The CDR3 protein is CASSLLRDTRPSFYEQYF. Here the CDR3 DNA reads TGTGCCAGCAGCCTGCTTCGGGACACTCGGCCCTCGTTCTACGAGCAGTACTTC.